This TCR beta chain was profiled in a study of blood T cell repertoires in COVID-19 (dated by TCRdb to about 2020). About the study as a whole: The collaborator samples originated in the United States, Italy and Spain and spanned the acute and convalescent phases of COVID-19. Where available, HLA class I and class II types were obtained from metadata supplied by the sample provider rather than from assay-based typing. Nearly every sample came with metadata listing a de-identified subject ID, COVID-19 status, age in years and sex. The material from the prospective study consisted of cDNA or gDNA derived from T cells, B-cell-depleted T cells, or PBMCs. The dataset comprised deeply sampled blood TCRbeta repertoires from subjects exposed to, actively infected with, or recovered from COVID-19. The samples were drawn from two sources: the first 160 participants of the ongoing ImmuneRACE study, and about 1,300 subjects contributed by 6 global collaborators. The repertoires were released in a freely available public database intended as a resource for research on the immune response to SARS-CoV-2.

The immunoSEQ Assay, a bias-controlled multiplex PCR, was used to amplify TCRbeta CDR3 regions from genomic DNA. The paper's processing steps were these. The number of nucleated cells in each sample was estimated from the amplification of reference gene primers within the assay. Sequence reads were collapsed and filtered to measure the absolute abundance of every unique TCRbeta CDR3 rearrangement. For each sample, productive Simpson clonality was calculated as the square root of Simpson's diversity index over productive rearrangements. TCRdb carries this immuneACCESS record with in-frame sequences only. Its versions omit some clonotypes, under half of them owing to an unresolved V gene in the studies checked, with the rest unexplained. V and J calls and clone size are as listed in that table; D and trimming were resolved from the DNA. Here the sample has approximately 490,000 clones; 88% occur a single time. The ten biggest clones cover 6.5% to 8.5% of the sample.

There are 19 amino acids in the CDR3, from cysteine to phenylalanine inclusive. The only DNA kept is the CDR3, 57 bases in frame from the first base. According to the germline V gene, CDR1 reads SGHAT and CDR2 reads FQNNGV. V ends up 4 bases short and J 0 bases short, with an unmatched junction base count of 13. Results the study describes overall, beyond this receptor: The amount of clinical and demographic metadata varied by source and participant and was provided uncurated.

This clone was observed once. The target of this receptor is not known. No much larger clone is present one base from it, and per-base qualities are unavailable. Participants in the prospective study were aged roughly 18 to 89 years, lived in 20 to 30 United States geographic areas, and enrolled through a virtual design. To assign participants to cohorts, the prospective study relied on clinical history that participants themselves reported in a screening survey and a study questionnaire. Recovered participants in ImmuneRACE Cohort 3 were defined by two consecutive negative NP/OP PCR tests, clearance by a healthcare professional, or resolution of symptoms. Mobile phlebotomists in the prospective study collected whole blood, serum and a nasopharyngeal or oropharyngeal swab from every participant. Prospective study participants could optionally give additional blood draws and questionnaires over an approximately 2-month period. Before DNA extraction, prospective study blood samples were shipped either frozen or at room temperature.

This clonotype originated in a woman aged 60-75 years who had recovered from COVID-19. The specimen sequenced was PBMCs or T cells enriched from blood (not recorded which). The chain joins TRBV11-2 to TRBJ2-2; the junction holds 8 bases that match TRBD2. The nucleotide sequence is TGTGCCAGCAGCTCCCCTTCTGGGCGGGGGGCCCCGAACACCGGGGAGCTGTTTTTT. Protein translation: CASSSPSGRGAPNTGELFF.